Below, 14 T cell receptor beta chains from the same sample are listed, as sequenced in a study of human T cells and chemical hapten exposure. Each CDR3 protein is one row after TCRdb ran MiXCR on the RACE reads. In the table there are roughly 360,000 distinct CDR3 sequences, roughly 5% of which are singletons. Documented time point: patch test 1, 2 weeks after DPC sensitization. Noted treatment: therapeutic diphenylcyclopropenone sensitization with weekly scalp DPC. The input for sequencing was whole blood, taken in connection with sensitization to the hapten diphenylcyclopropenone (DPC). These receptors all stem from a woman in her forties or fifties with alopecia areata. Some clones in this sample may be carry-over from other donors' samples.

Only a few counts were recorded for this clonotype. The chain combines TRBV7-2 with TRBJ2-3, with D possibly matching TRBD1 (6 bases). V shed 5 bases and J shed 2 bases, with 17 bases lying between them. CDR1 and CDR2 (germline): SGHTA, FQGNSA. The CDR3 sequence is 16 residues long. The CDR3 spells CASSLWGTLNTDTQYF. In DNA form, the CDR3 reads TGTGCCAGCAGCCTATGGGGGACACTTAACACAGATACGCAGTATTTT.

This clonotype was detected ten times or more. V is TRBV5-1 and J is TRBJ2-7; TRBD2 agrees at 13 bases. CDR3 length: 16 amino acids. Germline trimming cut 3 bases from V and 4 bases from J; bases unmatched to any gene: 7. Germline V CDR1 and CDR2: SGHRS, YFSETQ. CDR3 sequence reads: CASSSSGTSGTYEQYF. The CDR3 DNA reads as TGCGCCAGCAGCTCGTCCGGGACTAGCGGGACTTACGAGCAGTACTTC.

This clonotype was counted at least ten times. V and J are TRBV27 and TRBJ1-6; D unresolved. Germline V gene lookup returns CDR1 MNHEY and CDR2 SMNVEV (reference sequence). The CDR3 contains 13 residues. V lost 6 bases and J 10 bases, leaving 13 bases between the germline ends. Here the CDR3 reads CASRAGLLSPLHF. CDR3 in DNA: TGTGCCAGCAGAGCAGGCCTGCTCTCACCCCTCCACTTT.

This clonotype has ten or more counts. The chain recombines TRBV4-2 with TRBJ1-4; D is unclear. Trimming left V 0 bases short and J 5 bases short, with 7 bases between. The CDR3 extends over 14 amino acids. The germline V gene has CDR1 LGHNA and CDR2 YNFKEQ. CDR3 bases: TGTGCCAGCAGCCAAGATCGAGTGAATGAAAAACTGTTTTTT. Residues: CASSQDRVNEKLFF.

This clonotype was picked up a small number of times. The chain joins TRBV5-1 to TRBJ1-1; D gene uncertain. The CDR3 runs 16 residues. The germline CDR1 and CDR2 sequences are SGHRS and YFSETQ. V lost 3 bases and J lost 3, with 18 bases in between. CDR3 residues: CASSSGPTSWDTEAFF. CDR3 DNA: TGCGCCAGCAGCTCCGGGCCTACTAGTTGGGACACTGAAGCTTTCTTT.

This clonotype came up many times. The chain recombines TRBV11-2 with TRBJ2-1; 9 bases are a match to TRBD2. The ends lost 5 bases at V and 9 bases at J; junction bases unmatched: 11. Germline CDR1 SGHAT, CDR2 FQNNGV. CDR3 length: 15 amino acids. CDR3 loop: CASSPPGGGASEQFF. In DNA, the CDR3 is TGTGCCAGCAGCCCTCCGGGCGGGGGGGCCTCTGAGCAGTTCTTC.

This clonotype occurred many times. The chain joins TRBV3-1 to TRBJ1-1; no definite D call. Trimming took 1 base from V and 5 from J, leaving 11 bases between them. Germline CDR1 LGHDT, CDR2 YNNKEL (reference sequence). CDR3 length equals 14 residues. For the CDR3, the DNA is TGTGCCAGCAGCCAAGGGGCGGGAGGGACTGAAGCTTTCTTT. This translates into CASSQGAGGTEAFF.

This clonotype was seen ten or more times. The V call is TRBV27, the J call TRBJ1-1; D uncertain. Between the trimmed V and J ends, which lost 2 bases and 6 bases, there was a span of 10 bases. This CDR3 is 13 amino acids long. The germline gives CDR1 MNHEY, CDR2 SMNVEV (reference sequence). As DNA, the CDR3 is TGTGCCAGCAGTTTAGGTAGTCGAGCTGAAGCTTTCTTT. Translated, it gives CASSLGSRAEAFF.

This clonotype was seen many times. The rearrangement uses TRBV7-3 and TRBJ1-1; D is perhaps TRBD1 (6 bases). This CDR3 has 12 residues. CDR1 SGHTA and CDR2 FQGTGA come from the germline V gene. The germline V and J ends were trimmed by 5 bases and 4 bases, with 8 bases remaining between them. As DNA, the CDR3 is TGTGCCAGCAGCATGACAGGCACTGAAGCTTTCTTT. Its protein is CASSMTGTEAFF.

This clonotype was counted at least ten times. The chain couples TRBV7-2 to TRBJ1-2; tentative D call: TRBD1 (5 bases). This CDR3 contains 15 residues. Trimming shortened V by 5 bases and J by 0 bases, and 13 bases separated the two germline ends. Germline CDR1 is SGHTA and CDR2 is FQGNSA. The CDR3 loop is CASSQAGGPNYGYTF. DNA for the CDR3: TGTGCCAGCAGCCAAGCCGGGGGTCCTAACTATGGCTACACCTTC.

This clonotype was detected ten times or more. The CDR3 loop reads CSVYEENEQFF. CDR3 sequence (DNA): TGCAGCGTTTACGAGGAGAATGAGCAGTTCTTC. The chain uses TRBV29-1 and TRBJ2-1; D uncertain. Looked up from germline, CDR1 is SQVTM and CDR2 is ANQGSEA. The CDR3 consists of 11 residues. With 5 bases removed from V and 7 bases from J, the gap between germline ends came to 9 bases.

The V call is TRBV7-9, the J call TRBJ1-5; D not certain. CDR1 SEHNR and CDR2 FQNEAQ come from the germline V gene (reference sequence). CDR3 length: 12 residues. Trimming removed 1 base from V and 13 bases from J, with 11 bases in between. Here the CDR3 reads CASSLEEGSQHF. The CDR3 nucleotides are TGTGCCAGCAGCTTAGAGGAGGGATCTCAGCATTTT.

This clonotype was seen at least ten times. This chain joins TRBV6-6 and TRBJ1-1; D uncertain. Trimming pared 0 bases from V and 3 bases from J, leaving 8 bases between. The CDR3 is 14 residues long. Germline V gene data show CDR1 as MNHNY and CDR2 as SVGAGI (reference sequence). The CDR3 loop is CASSYSPGDTEAFF. As DNA, the CDR3 is TGTGCCAGCAGTTACTCCCCGGGAGACACTGAAGCTTTCTTT.

This clonotype occurred many times. This rearrangement joins TRBV6-6 to TRBJ2-2, with TRBD2 identical over 10 bases. Germline CDR1 is MNHNY and CDR2 is SVGAGI (reference sequence). The J segment lost 3 bases and the V segment lost 7 bases, leaving 8 bases of the junction unmatched. The CDR3 covers 16 residues. The CDR3 loop reads CASTLSGGTDTGELFF. The CDR3 region has the DNA TGTGCCAGCACCCTTAGCGGGGGGACGGACACCGGGGAGCTGTTTTTT.